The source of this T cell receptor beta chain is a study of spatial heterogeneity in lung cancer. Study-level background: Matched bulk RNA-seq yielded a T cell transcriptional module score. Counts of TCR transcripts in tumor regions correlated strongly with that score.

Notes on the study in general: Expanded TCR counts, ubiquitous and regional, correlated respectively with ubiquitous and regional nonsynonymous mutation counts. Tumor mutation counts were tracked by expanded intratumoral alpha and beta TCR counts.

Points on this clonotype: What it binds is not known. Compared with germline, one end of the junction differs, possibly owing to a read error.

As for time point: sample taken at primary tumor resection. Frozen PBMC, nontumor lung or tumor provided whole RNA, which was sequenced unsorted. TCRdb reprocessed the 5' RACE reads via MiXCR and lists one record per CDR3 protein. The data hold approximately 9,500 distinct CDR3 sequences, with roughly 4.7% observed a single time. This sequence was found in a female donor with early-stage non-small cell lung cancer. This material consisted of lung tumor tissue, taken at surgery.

This chain's CDR3 is CASSQQLAGLWGGELFF. The CDR3 DNA reads as TGCGCCAGCAGCCAACAACTAGCGGGTCTCTGGGGCGGGGAGCTGTTTTTT. The V call is TRBV7-9, the J call TRBJ2-2; 9 positions match TRBD2. Germline assignment: CDR1 SEHNR and CDR2 FQNEAQ (reference sequence). The CDR3 is made up of 17 amino acids.